This T cell receptor (beta chain) is from a study of naive and memory T cell subsets. Whole-study results and caveats: TCR abundance followed a power law differing between naive and memory subsets. Activation and differentiation may alter RNA-based TCR counts.

The beta constant-region primer was an equimolar mix of two oligonucleotides covering TRBC1 and TRBC2. Via MiXCR, TCRdb re-called the UMI-ligation and nested PCR reads, giving one row per CDR3 protein. The table lists under 35,000 distinct CDR3 sequences, roughly a tenth of them singletons. As for this clonotype: Antigen: not known.

The ends lost 3 bases at V and 6 bases at J; junction bases unmatched: 6. This CDR3 region has 15 residues. The germline V gene encodes CDR1 DFQATT and CDR2 SNEGSKA (reference sequence). The chain has TRBV20-1 and TRBJ2-1; 12 bases map to TRBD1. Sequenced sample: effector memory CD4+ T cells from blood. Indicated subset: effector memory, CD45RA- CD27-. The receptor's source is a human donor in good health. The DNA for the CDR3 is TGCAGTGCTAGCCATCCGGGACAGGGGGCCAATGAGCAGTTCTTC. This sequence encodes CSASHPGQGANEQFF.